This T cell receptor beta chain was profiled in a study of T cells in Graves' hyperthyroidism and ophthalmopathy. Researchers took RNA transcripts and amplified the TCR beta CDR3 regions from them. TCR CDR3 underwent first-round RT-PCR with the HTBI primer set. TCRdb reanalysed the multiplex PCR reads using MiXCR and keeps one entry per CDR3 protein. Here the sample spans around 350,000 distinct CDR3 sequences, roughly 14% being singletons. The length of the CDR3 is 16 residues. The germline V gene has CDR1 KGHSH and CDR2 LQKENI. The V gene end was trimmed by 1 base and the J gene end by 4 bases; junction bases not matched to a gene: 7. This clonotype was seen repeatedly, ten times or more. Patients having uncontrolled infection, another autoimmune disease, pregnancy or lactation were not included.

Input material: blood. V and J are TRBV18 and TRBJ2-5, with 9 bases matching TRBD1. This TCR derives from a young woman with Graves' ophthalmopathy. The CDR3 region is CASSPRTGVGGETQYF. CDR3 in DNA: TGTGCCAGCTCACCACGGACAGGGGTCGGGGGAGAGACCCAGTACTTC.